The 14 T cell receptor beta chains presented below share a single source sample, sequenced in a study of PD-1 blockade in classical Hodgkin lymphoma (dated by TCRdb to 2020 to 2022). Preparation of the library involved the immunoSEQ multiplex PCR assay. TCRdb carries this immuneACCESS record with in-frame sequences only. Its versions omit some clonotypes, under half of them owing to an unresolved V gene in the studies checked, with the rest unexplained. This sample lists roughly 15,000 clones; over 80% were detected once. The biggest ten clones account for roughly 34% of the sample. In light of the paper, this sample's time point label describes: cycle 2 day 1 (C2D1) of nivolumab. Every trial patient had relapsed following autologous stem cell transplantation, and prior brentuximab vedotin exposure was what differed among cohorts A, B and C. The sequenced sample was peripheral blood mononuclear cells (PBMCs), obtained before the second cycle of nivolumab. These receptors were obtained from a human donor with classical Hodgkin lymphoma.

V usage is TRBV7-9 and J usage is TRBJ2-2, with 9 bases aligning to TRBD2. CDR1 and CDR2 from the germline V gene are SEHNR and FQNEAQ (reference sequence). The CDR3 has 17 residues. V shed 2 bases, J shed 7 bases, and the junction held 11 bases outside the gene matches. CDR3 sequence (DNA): TGTGCCAGCAGCTTAATATCGGCGGGGGGGCCGCACGGGGAGCTGTTTTTT. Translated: CASSLISAGGPHGELFF.

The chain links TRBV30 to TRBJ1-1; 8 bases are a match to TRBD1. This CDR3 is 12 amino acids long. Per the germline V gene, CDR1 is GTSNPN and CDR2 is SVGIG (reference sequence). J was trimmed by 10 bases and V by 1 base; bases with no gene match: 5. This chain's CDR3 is CAWSARGQRAFF. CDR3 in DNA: TGTGCCTGGAGTGCCAGGGGGCAACGAGCTTTCTTT.

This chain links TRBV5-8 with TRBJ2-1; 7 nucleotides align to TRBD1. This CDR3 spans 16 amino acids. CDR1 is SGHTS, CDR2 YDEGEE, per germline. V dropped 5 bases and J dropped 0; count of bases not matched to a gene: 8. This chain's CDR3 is CASRDEGQSSYNEQFF. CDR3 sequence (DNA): TGTGCCAGCAGGGACGAGGGACAGAGCTCCTACAATGAGCAGTTCTTC.

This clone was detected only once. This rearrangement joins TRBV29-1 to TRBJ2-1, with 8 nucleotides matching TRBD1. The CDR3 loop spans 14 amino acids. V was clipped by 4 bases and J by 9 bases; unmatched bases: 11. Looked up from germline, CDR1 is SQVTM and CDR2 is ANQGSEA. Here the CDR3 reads CSVGTGGSVSEQFF. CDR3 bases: TGCAGCGTTGGTACAGGGGGGTCGGTAAGTGAGCAGTTCTTC.

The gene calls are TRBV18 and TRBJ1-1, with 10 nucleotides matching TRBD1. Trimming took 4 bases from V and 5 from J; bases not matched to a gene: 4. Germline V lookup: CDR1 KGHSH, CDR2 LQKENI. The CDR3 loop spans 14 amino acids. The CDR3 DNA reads TGTGCCAGCTCACGACAGGGGGCTCGGACTGAAGCTTTCTTT. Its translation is CASSRQGARTEAFF.

The CDR3 DNA reads TGTGCCAGCAGTTTGATGCGGACAGGGTACACAGATACGCAGTATTTT. Translating gives CASSLMRTGYTDTQYF. The chain uses TRBV27 and TRBJ2-3; 8 positions match TRBD1. The germline V gene has CDR1 MNHEY and CDR2 SMNVEV (reference sequence). The J segment lost 2 bases and the V segment lost 3 bases, leaving 7 bases of the junction unmatched. The CDR3 sequence is 16 residues long.

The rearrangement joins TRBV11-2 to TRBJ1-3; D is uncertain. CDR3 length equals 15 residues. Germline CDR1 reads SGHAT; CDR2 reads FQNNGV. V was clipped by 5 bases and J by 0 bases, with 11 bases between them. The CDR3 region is CASSDRTFSGNTIYF. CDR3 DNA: TGTGCCAGCAGCGACCGGACGTTCTCTGGAAACACCATATATTTT.

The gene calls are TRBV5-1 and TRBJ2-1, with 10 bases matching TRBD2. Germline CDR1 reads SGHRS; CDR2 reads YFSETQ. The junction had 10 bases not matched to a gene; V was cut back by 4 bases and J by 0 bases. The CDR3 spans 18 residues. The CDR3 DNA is TGCGCCAGCAGCCAAAGGGGGCCTAGCGGGGGCTCCTACAATGAGCAGTTCTTC. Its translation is CASSQRGPSGGSYNEQFF. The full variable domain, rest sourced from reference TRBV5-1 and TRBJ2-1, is KAGVTQTPRYLIKTRGQQVTLSCSPISGHRSVSWYQQTPGQGLQFLFEYFSETQRNKGNFPGRFSGRQFSNSRSEMNVSTLELGDSALYLCASSQRGPSGGSYNEQFFGPGTRLTVL.

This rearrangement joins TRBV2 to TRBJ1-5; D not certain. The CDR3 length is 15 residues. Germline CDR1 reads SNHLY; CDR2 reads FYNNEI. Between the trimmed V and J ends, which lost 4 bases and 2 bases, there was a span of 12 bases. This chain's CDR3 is CASSVFRLGNQPQHF. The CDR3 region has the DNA TGTGCCAGCAGTGTTTTTCGTCTTGGCAATCAGCCCCAGCATTTT.

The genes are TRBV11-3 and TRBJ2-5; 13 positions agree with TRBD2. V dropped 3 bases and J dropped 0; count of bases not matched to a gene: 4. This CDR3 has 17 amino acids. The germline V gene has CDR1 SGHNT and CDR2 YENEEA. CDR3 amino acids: CASSFGLAGVDQETQYF. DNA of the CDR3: TGTGCCAGCAGCTTTGGACTAGCGGGGGTGGACCAAGAGACCCAGTACTTC.

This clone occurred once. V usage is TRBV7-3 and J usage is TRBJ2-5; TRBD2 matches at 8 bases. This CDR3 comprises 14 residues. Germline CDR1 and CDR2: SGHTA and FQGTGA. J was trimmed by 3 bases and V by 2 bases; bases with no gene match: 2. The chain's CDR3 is CASSLGTREETQYF. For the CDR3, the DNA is TGTGCCAGCAGCTTAGGGACTAGGGAAGAGACCCAGTACTTC.

In DNA, the CDR3 is TGTGCCAGCAGCGCACGTTACGAGCAGTACTTC. As protein: CASSARYEQYF. The chain uses TRBV7-9 and TRBJ2-7; no firm D call. The V gene lost 5 bases and the J gene lost 4 bases, with 6 bases spanning the gap. The CDR3 is made up of 11 amino acids. The V gene's germline CDR1 is SEHNR and CDR2 FQNEAQ (reference sequence).

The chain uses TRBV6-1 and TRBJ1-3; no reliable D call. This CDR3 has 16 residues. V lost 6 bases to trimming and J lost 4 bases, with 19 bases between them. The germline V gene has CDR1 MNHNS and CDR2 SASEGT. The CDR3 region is CASRELGLVEGNTIYF. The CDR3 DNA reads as TGTGCCAGCAGGGAACTAGGGTTAGTGGAAGGAAACACCATATATTTT.

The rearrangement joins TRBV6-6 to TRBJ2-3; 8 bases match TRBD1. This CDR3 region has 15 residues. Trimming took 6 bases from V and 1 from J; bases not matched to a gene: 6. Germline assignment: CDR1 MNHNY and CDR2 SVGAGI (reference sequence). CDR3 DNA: TGTGCCAGCAGCTCGACAGGGGCCGGCACAGATACGCAGTATTTT. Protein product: CASSSTGAGTDTQYF.